This TCR beta chain comes out of a study of spatial heterogeneity in lung cancer. Turning to the study itself: Sequenced were any available follow-up PBMC samples, which had been obtained a median of approximately 2 years after resection.

As for time point: blood at routine non-recurrence follow-up after resection. The authors sequenced whole RNA from tumor, nontumor lung or frozen PBMC without sorting. This clonotype has at least ten counts. Germline V CDR1 and CDR2: SGHVS, FNYEAQ. The CDR3 is 18 amino acids. Germline trimming cut 9 bases from V and 0 bases from J; bases unmatched to any gene: 12. TCRdb re-derived calls from the 5' RACE reads in MiXCR, one entry per CDR3 protein. The table includes some 54,000 distinct CDR3 sequences, less than 9.5% detected once. The gene calls are TRBV7-6 and TRBJ1-5; 12 nucleotides align to TRBD1. This receptor was taken from a female donor with early-stage non-small cell lung cancer. The sample in question was PBMCs, obtained at follow-up. In nucleotides, the CDR3 is TGTGCCAGTGGGCCCGGGACAGGGGGCCTTTATAGCAATCAGCCCCAGCATTTT. Amino acid sequence: CASGPGTGGLYSNQPQHF.